This T cell receptor beta chain is from a study of control samples from healthy donors and cancer patients. The V gene lost 3 bases and the J gene lost 2 bases, with 10 bases spanning the gap. This CDR3 region has 14 residues. The V gene's germline CDR1 is LNHDA and CDR2 SQIVND (reference sequence). TCRdb keeps only in-frame clones here, not all; method: immunoSEQ multiplex PCR. The sample lists approximately 90,000 clones; about 83% were seen once. Sequences were obtained from blood. V is TRBV19 and J is TRBJ1-1; D uncertain. This clonotype originated in a middle-aged woman in good health. The CDR3 loop reads CASSMGRANTEAFF. CDR3 nucleotide sequence: TGTGCCAGTAGTATGGGAAGAGCAAACACTGAAGCTTTCTTT. Drawing the rest from reference TRBV19 and TRBJ1-1, the complete variable domain is DGGITQSPKYLFRKEGQNVTLSCEQNLNHDAMYWYRQDPGQGLRLIYYSQIVNDFQKGDIAEGYSVSREKKESFPLTVTSAQKNPTAFYLCASSMGRANTEAFFGQGTRLTVV.